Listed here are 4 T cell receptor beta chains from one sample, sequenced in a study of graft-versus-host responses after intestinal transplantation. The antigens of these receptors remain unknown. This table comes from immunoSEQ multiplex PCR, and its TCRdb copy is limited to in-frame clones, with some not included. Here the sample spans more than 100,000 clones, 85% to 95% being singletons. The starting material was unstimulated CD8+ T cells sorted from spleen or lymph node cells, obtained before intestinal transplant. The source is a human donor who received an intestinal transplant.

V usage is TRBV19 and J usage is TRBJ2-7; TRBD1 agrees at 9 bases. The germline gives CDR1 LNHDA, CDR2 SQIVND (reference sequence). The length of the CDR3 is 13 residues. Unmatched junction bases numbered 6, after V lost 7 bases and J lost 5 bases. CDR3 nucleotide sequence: TGTGCCAGTACCAGGACAGGGGACCACGAGCAGTACTTC. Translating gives CASTRTGDHEQYF.

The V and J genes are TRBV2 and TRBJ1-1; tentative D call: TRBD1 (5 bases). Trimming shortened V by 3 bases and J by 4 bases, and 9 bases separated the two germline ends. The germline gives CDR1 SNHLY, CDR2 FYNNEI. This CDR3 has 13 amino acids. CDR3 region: CASSEMGGTEAFF. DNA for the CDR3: TGTGCCAGCAGTGAGATGGGGGGCACTGAAGCTTTCTTT.

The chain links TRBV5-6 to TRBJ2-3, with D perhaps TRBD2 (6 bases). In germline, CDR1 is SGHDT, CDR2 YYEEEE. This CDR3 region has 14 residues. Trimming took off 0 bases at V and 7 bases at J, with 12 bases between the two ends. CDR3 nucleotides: TGTGCCAGCAGCTTGGGGGAGAGGGACTATACGCAGTATTTT. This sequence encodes CASSLGERDYTQYF.

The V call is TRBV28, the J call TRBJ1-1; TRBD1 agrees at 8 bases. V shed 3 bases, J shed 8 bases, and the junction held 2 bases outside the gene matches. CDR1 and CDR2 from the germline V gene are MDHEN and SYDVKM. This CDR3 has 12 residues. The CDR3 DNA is TGTGCCAGCAGTTTTCAGGGGGCCGAAGCTTTCTTT. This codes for CASSFQGAEAFF.